Reported below is one T cell receptor (beta chain). The method was immunoSEQ multiplex PCR; TCRdb's version includes in-frame clones alone and lacks a portion of them. The table records about 120,000 clones, around 93% of them present only once. The data belong to a study of OX40 agonist ivuxolimab in advanced cancers. The overall study: An agonistic anti-OX40 (CD134) antibody, ivuxolimab, was used to treat the patients. Patients received intravenous ivuxolimab every 2 weeks at 0.01 to 10 mg/kg. Cohort: roughly 80% men, mean age 60, aged roughly 20 to 79.

This CDR3 is built from 11 residues. Germline lookup yields CDR1 KGHSH and CDR2 LQKENI. Trimming removed 4 bases from V and 6 bases from J, with 4 bases in between. This clonotype originated in an adult with an advanced solid tumor such as melanoma, head and neck, liver or kidney cancer. The sample here was CD4+ or CD8+ T cells sorted from blood, taken in a trial of the OX40 agonist ivuxolimab. The rearrangement uses TRBV18 and TRBJ2-1; no reliable D call. The CDR3 region has the DNA TGTGCCAGCTCACGGGGCAATGAGCAGTTCTTC. Amino acids: CASSRGNEQFF.